This TCR beta chain was obtained from a study of circulating CD8 cells and anti-PD-1 response in melanoma. The CDR3 sequence is 12 residues long. Germline V gene lookup returns CDR1 MGHDK and CDR2 SYGVNS. Trimming removed 8 bases at V and 6 bases at J, with 11 bases between. This clonotype is labeled medium-sized. Sorting of live CD3+CD8+TCRalphabeta+ cells by PD-1 and/or TIGIT gave four subsets. Using roughly 16 ng of total RNA, TCR libraries were made with the QIAseq Immune Repertoire TCR panel. TCRdb processed the reads anew with MiXCR; each CDR3 protein has one entry. This sample has fewer than 950 distinct CDR3 sequences; approximately 6.1% occur once, and the top ten carry under 20%.

This TCR was recovered from a human donor with melanoma. Sample: CD8+ T cells from PBMCs, taken at baseline or after one month of anti-PD-1 therapy (not recorded which). The chain uses TRBV25-1 and TRBJ2-1; D is possibly TRBD2 (5 bases). CDR3 loop: CASGLKGNEQFF. The CDR3 DNA is TGTGCCAGCGGACTTAAGGGCAATGAGCAGTTCTTC. Complete variable domain (other parts from reference TRBV25-1 and TRBJ2-1): EADIYQTPRYLVIGTGKKITLECSQTMGHDKMYWYQQDPGMELHLIHYSYGVNSTEKGDLSSESTVSRIRTEHFPLTLESARPSHTSQYLCASGLKGNEQFFGPGTRLTVL.